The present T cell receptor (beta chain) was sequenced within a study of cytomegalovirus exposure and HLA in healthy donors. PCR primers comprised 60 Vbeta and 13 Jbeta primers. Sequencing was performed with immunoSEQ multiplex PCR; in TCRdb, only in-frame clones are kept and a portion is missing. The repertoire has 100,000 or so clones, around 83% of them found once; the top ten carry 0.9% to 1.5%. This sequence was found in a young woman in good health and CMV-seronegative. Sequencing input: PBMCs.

CDR3 protein: CASSLEGQGPETQYF. The CDR3 DNA follows: TGCGCCAGCAGCTTGGAGGGACAGGGTCCGGAGACCCAGTACTTC. V and J are TRBV5-1 and TRBJ2-5, with 9 positions matching TRBD1. Trimming cost V 0 bases and J 5 bases; bases outside gene matches: 5. CDR1 is SGHRS, CDR2 YFSETQ, per germline. This CDR3 is 15 amino acids long.